The 18 T cell receptor beta chains reported below all come from one sample, sequenced in a study of graft-versus-host responses after intestinal transplantation (dated by TCRdb to the early 2020s). These receptors have no known antigen. Library preparation employed the immunoSEQ multiplex PCR assay. The clones in this table, taken by TCRdb from immuneACCESS, are in-frame only. Not every clone is retained; where verified, under half of the shortfall comes from an unresolved V gene, and the cause of the rest is unknown. This sample comprises about 130,000 clones, around 94% of them detected only once. Roughly 0.15% of the sample goes to the ten largest clones. The time point tag for this specimen amounts to: cells obtained before transplantation from donor or recipient. The material was unstimulated CD4+ T cells sorted from spleen or lymph node cells, obtained before intestinal transplant. These TCRs come from a human donor who received an intestinal transplant.

Details on this clone: In the same sample, other DNA sequences code for this CDR3. The gene calls are TRBV5-6 and TRBJ1-4, with 9 bases lining up with TRBD1. The CDR3 extends over 15 amino acids. Germline V CDR1 and CDR2: SGHDT, YYEEEE. Trimming cost V 1 base and J 8 bases; bases outside gene matches: 6. This chain's CDR3 is CASSLLTGGGEKLFF. The CDR3 DNA is TGTGCCAGCAGCTTGCTTACAGGGGGCGGGGAAAAACTGTTTTTT.

The CDR3 DNA reads as TGTGCCAGCAGCGACGCCAGGGGTAATTCACCCCTCCACTTT. Translating gives CASSDARGNSPLHF. The chain has TRBV6-5 and TRBJ1-6, with D maybe TRBD1 (6 bases). The CDR3 extends over 14 amino acids. Trimming took 6 bases from V and 6 from J, leaving 12 bases between them. Per germline, CDR1 MNHEY and CDR2 SVGAGI.

The V call is TRBV4-1, the J call TRBJ1-2; 7 bases are a match to TRBD1. V dropped 1 base and J dropped 7; count of bases not matched to a gene: 3. This CDR3 is 13 amino acids long. CDR1 is MGHRA, CDR2 YSYEKL, per germline. CDR3 sequence: CASSQGQGFGYTF. Here the CDR3 DNA reads TGCGCCAGCAGCCAAGGACAGGGTTTTGGCTACACCTTC.

The chain joins TRBV27 to TRBJ1-2, with a possible D match to TRBD1 (6 bases). The V gene's germline CDR1 is MNHEY and CDR2 SMNVEV (reference sequence). V lost 2 bases and J lost 3, with 10 bases in between. This CDR3 comprises 14 residues. The CDR3 sequence is CASSLRWTDYGYTF. CDR3 coding DNA: TGTGCCAGCAGTTTAAGGTGGACAGACTATGGCTACACCTTC.

The genes are TRBV7-8 and TRBJ2-7; D remains ambiguous. The V gene's germline CDR1 is SGHVS and CDR2 FQNEAQ. This CDR3 region has 13 residues. The ends were cut back, 8 bases at V and 4 bases at J, with 15 bases in the middle. The CDR3 loop is CASGIGGSYEQYF. In nucleotides, the CDR3 is TGTGCCAGCGGGATTGGTGGGTCATACGAGCAGTACTTC.

Points on this clone: An end of the junction differs from the germline gene, which may be a read error. CDR3 DNA: TGTGCCAGCAGCTTAGTCGGGCCGACGGACTTC. As protein: CASSLVGPTDF. The J gene is TRBJ2-5, the V gene TRBV7-9; no definite D call. The CDR3 extends over 11 amino acids. Germline assignment: CDR1 SEHNR and CDR2 FQNEAQ (reference sequence).

The chain employs TRBV5-1 and TRBJ2-5; the D is unclear. CDR1 and CDR2 (germline): SGHRS, YFSETQ. The CDR3 has 14 residues. V dropped 0 bases and J dropped 5 bases, with 11 bases sitting between them. Here the CDR3 reads CASSLGTSKETQYF. CDR3 sequence (DNA): TGCGCCAGCAGCTTGGGGACGAGTAAGGAGACCCAGTACTTC.

This clone showed up just a few times. The rearrangement joins TRBV19 to TRBJ2-5; 7 bases align to TRBD2. V lost 6 bases to trimming and J lost 4 bases; unmatched junction nucleotides: 5. The CDR3 totals 13 residues. CDR1 is LNHDA and CDR2 is SQIVND in the germline V gene (reference sequence). This CDR3 is CASREGRGETQYF. The CDR3 DNA reads as TGTGCCAGTAGAGAGGGGAGGGGAGAGACCCAGTACTTC.

This chain uses TRBV5-1 with TRBJ2-3, with D hard to call. Between the trimmed V and J ends, which lost 1 base and 5 bases, there was a span of 14 bases. This CDR3 contains 15 residues. Germline-derived CDR1 and CDR2 are SGHRS and YFSETQ. This CDR3 is CASSLWIDLKDTQYF. The CDR3 DNA sequence: TGCGCCAGCAGCTTGTGGATCGATTTGAAAGATACGCAGTATTTT.

As DNA, the CDR3 is TGTGCCAGCAGCTACACAGGGGGCTACTATGGCTACACCTTC. As protein: CASSYTGGYYGYTF. This chain connects TRBV11-3 to TRBJ1-2, with TRBD1 matching over 9 bases. Germline V gene sequence: CDR1 SGHNT, CDR2 YENEEA. This CDR3 has 14 residues. V trimming: 4 bases; J trimming: 3 bases; junction bases outside the gene matches: 3.

The V gene is TRBV5-1, the J gene TRBJ2-3; TRBD2 matches at 7 bases. The trim removed 0 bases at V and 7 bases at J, leaving 11 bases unmatched. Germline-derived CDR1 and CDR2 are SGHRS and YFSETQ. CDR3 length: 16 amino acids. The CDR3 nucleotides read TGCGCCAGCAGCTTGGCCAAGGGAGGGCCAATGCATACGCAGTATTTT. Its translation: CASSLAKGGPMHTQYF.

The chain links TRBV5-8 to TRBJ2-5; 9 bases are a match to TRBD1. The V and J ends lost 0 bases and 5 bases, in that order; junction bases with no gene match: 11. The germline V gene has CDR1 SGHTS and CDR2 YDEGEE. The CDR3 extends over 17 amino acids. CDR3 loop: CASSLGGQGLVGETQYF. The CDR3 region has the DNA TGTGCCAGCAGCTTGGGGGGACAGGGTCTGGTGGGGGAGACCCAGTACTTC.

The chain recombines TRBV29-1 with TRBJ2-3; no definite D call. With 7 bases removed from V and 3 bases from J, the gap between germline ends came to 5 bases. Germline assignment: CDR1 SQVTM and CDR2 ANQGSEA. The CDR3 loop spans 10 amino acids. CDR3 sequence reads: CSALTDTQYF. DNA of the CDR3: TGCAGCGCTCTTACAGATACGCAGTATTTT.

This clone appeared a few times. V usage is TRBV4-1 and J usage is TRBJ2-5; the match to TRBD2 covers 8 bases. The V segment lost 1 base and the J segment 4 bases; nucleotides outside the gene matches: 8. The CDR3 length is 16 residues. Germline CDR1 and CDR2: MGHRA and YSYEKL. CDR3 sequence reads: CASSQGGSGVRETQYF. The CDR3 DNA reads TGCGCCAGCAGCCAAGGGGGTAGCGGGGTGAGAGAGACCCAGTACTTC.

The rearrangement joins TRBV11-3 to TRBJ1-1, with D maybe TRBD1 (5 bases). Germline CDR1 and CDR2: SGHNT and YENEEA. CDR3 length: 16 amino acids. V lost 2 bases, J lost 5 bases, and 18 bases lay in between. The CDR3 sequence is CASSLRIKQGRTEAFF. DNA of the CDR3: TGTGCCAGCAGCTTACGAATCAAGCAGGGTAGAACTGAAGCTTTCTTT.

The chain joins TRBV9 to TRBJ1-1, with 9 bases that match TRBD1. This CDR3 is 15 amino acids long. CDR1 is SGDLS, CDR2 YYNGEE, per germline. V lost 2 bases, J lost 4 bases, and 6 bases stayed unmatched. The CDR3 sequence is CASSVGTGGGTEAFF. The CDR3 DNA follows: TGTGCCAGCAGCGTGGGAACAGGGGGCGGCACTGAAGCTTTCTTT.

A remark on this clone: In the same sample, other DNA sequences code for this CDR3. The V gene is TRBV6-1, the J gene TRBJ1-5; D is unclear. Germline CDR1 is MNHNS and CDR2 is SASEGT. The CDR3 spans 15 residues. Trimming stripped 7 bases from V and 6 bases from J, with 19 bases between. The CDR3 protein is CASIPNGFDRQPQHF. CDR3 sequence (DNA): TGTGCCAGCATCCCCAATGGGTTCGATCGTCAGCCCCAGCATTTT.

The chain employs TRBV11-2 and TRBJ1-1; TRBD1 matches 7 bases. The CDR3 runs 15 residues. The germline gives CDR1 SGHAT, CDR2 FQNNGV. The V segment lost 5 bases and the J segment 5 bases; nucleotides outside the gene matches: 11. For the CDR3, the DNA is TGTGCCAGCAGCCCGGAACCGACAGGGAGGACTGAAGCTTTCTTT. Its translation is CASSPEPTGRTEAFF.